Following are 9 T cell receptor beta chains from one sample sequenced in a study of T cell changes during pregnancy in multiple sclerosis. This table comes from immunoSEQ multiplex PCR, and its TCRdb copy is limited to in-frame clones, with some not included. This sample has under 45,000 clones, with 85% to 95% found just once. This material consisted of CD8+ T cells from peripheral blood mononuclear cells, taken in the third trimester of pregnancy. These receptors originate from a female donor with multiple sclerosis, enrolled in a pregnancy study.

The table lists this clone with many counts. The chain couples TRBV19 to TRBJ1-4, with D hard to call. The germline V gene has CDR1 LNHDA and CDR2 SQIVND (reference sequence). The V end lost 4 bases, the J end lost 3 bases, and 12 bases lay between the germline ends. The CDR3 runs 15 residues. The CDR3 DNA is TGTGCCAGTAGTACCAAGACAAACTCTAATGAAAAACTGTTTTTT. It codes for CASSTKTNSNEKLFF.

The V call is TRBV6-5, the J call TRBJ2-7; TRBD2 matches 8 bases. The CDR3 has 16 residues. CDR1 and CDR2 from the germline V gene are MNHEY and SVGAGI. The ends lost 2 bases at V and 6 bases at J; junction bases unmatched: 12. The CDR3 here is CASSYVAPPAGAEQYF. The CDR3, as DNA: TGTGCCAGCAGTTACGTAGCTCCCCCAGCGGGAGCCGAGCAGTACTTC.

The chain has TRBV19 and TRBJ1-5, with D uncertain. There are 13 residues in the CDR3. Germline V gene data show CDR1 as LNHDA and CDR2 as SQIVND (reference sequence). V was cut by 7 bases and J by 0 bases, with 7 bases left in between. CDR3 sequence reads: CASNLLSNQPQHF. The CDR3, as DNA: TGTGCCAGTAATCTCCTTAGCAATCAGCCCCAGCATTTT.

The chain employs TRBV30 and TRBJ2-3, with 9 bases fitting TRBD2. Germline V gives CDR1 GTSNPN, CDR2 SVGIG (reference sequence). Trimming took 4 bases from V and 6 from J; bases not matched to a gene: 2. This CDR3 region has 12 residues. The CDR3 here is CAWTGLADTQYF. In DNA, the CDR3 is TGTGCCTGGACCGGACTAGCGGATACGCAGTATTTT.

The genes are TRBV4-2 and TRBJ2-5; TRBD2 aligns across 12 bases. The J call may be faulty, since TRBJ2-7 better matches the DNA end. CDR1 is LGHNA and CDR2 is YNFKEQ in the germline V gene. CDR3 length: 15 amino acids. As DNA, the CDR3 is TGTGCCAGCAGCCAAGAACTAGCGGGAGGAGACGAGCAGTACTTC. Its protein is CASSQELAGGDEQYF.

V usage is TRBV19 and J usage is TRBJ1-1; 8 bases are a match to TRBD1. With 0 bases clipped from V and 3 bases from J, the junction kept 9 bases outside the gene matches. The V gene's germline CDR1 is LNHDA and CDR2 SQIVND (reference sequence). The length of the CDR3 is 17 residues. CDR3 loop: CASSIDRAGGSDTEAFF. CDR3 nucleotide sequence: TGTGCCAGTAGTATAGATCGGGCAGGGGGCAGTGACACTGAAGCTTTCTTT.

This rearrangement joins TRBV14 to TRBJ2-2; D is perhaps TRBD2 (6 bases). Germline CDR1 reads SGHDN; CDR2 reads FVKESK. CDR3 length equals 17 residues. Trimming shortened V by 2 bases and J by 5 bases, and 18 bases separated the two germline ends. The DNA for the CDR3 is TGTGCCAGCAGCCAACCGGGAGTGATCTCGAGAACCGGGGAGCTGTTTTTT. Translating gives CASSQPGVISRTGELFF. Full variable domain (remainder filled in from reference TRBV14 and TRBJ2-2): EAGVTQFPSHSVIEKGQTVTLRCDPISGHDNLYWYRRVMGKEIKFLLHFVKESKQDESGMPNNRFLAERTGGTYSTLKVQPAELEDSGVYFCASSQPGVISRTGELFFGEGSRLTVL.

The genes are TRBV2 and TRBJ2-7, with 7 bases matching TRBD1. V shed 8 bases, J shed 1 base, and the junction held 11 bases outside the gene matches. The CDR3 has 15 residues. Germline V lookup: CDR1 SNHLY, CDR2 FYNNEI. The CDR3, as DNA: TGTGCCAGCCATAGCAGACAGGGACGTTCCTACGAGCAGTACTTC. This translates into CASHSRQGRSYEQYF.

The chain uses TRBV19 and TRBJ2-1; 8 bases match TRBD2. This CDR3 contains 14 residues. With 4 bases clipped from V and 8 bases from J, the junction kept 7 bases outside the gene matches. CDR1 LNHDA and CDR2 SQIVND come from the germline V gene (reference sequence). CDR3 sequence reads: CASSSQRERYEQFF. Here the CDR3 DNA reads TGTGCCAGTAGTAGCCAGCGGGAGCGCTATGAGCAGTTCTTC.